Listed below are T cell receptor beta chains from one sample, sequenced in a study of blood T cell repertoires in COVID-19. The table came from immunoSEQ multiplex PCR; TCRdb's copy has only in-frame clones and leaves some out. The table has over 200,000 clones, more than 70% seen once. Source material: peripheral blood. The receptor source for this set is a man of 80 years or more with acute or convalescent COVID-19. CDR3s include the opening cysteine and the closing phenylalanine or tryptophan. A D gene is named only where the DNA matches it firmly. Not all rows give a size; the values are once, few, many and, for expanded clones, a class.

TRBV29-1	NA	TRBJ1-2	NA	CSVESGMGTQSYTF	TGCAGCGTTGAAAGCGGGATGGGGACCCAAAGCTACACCTTC
TRBV5-1	NA	TRBJ2-5	NA	CASSLGTVQETQYF	TGCGCCAGCAGCTTGGGGACAGTACAAGAGACCCAGTACTTC
TRBV19	NA	TRBJ1-1	NA	CASRGGLTEAFF	TGTGCCAGTAGGGGGGGTCTCACTGAAGCTTTCTTT
TRBV5-1	TRBD1	TRBJ2-1	NA	CASSPTGGVWDEQFF	TGCGCCAGCAGCCCGACAGGGGGCGTCTGGGATGAGCAGTTCTTC
TRBV7-3	TRBD1	TRBJ2-1	NA	CASRHDRAGYNEQFF	TGTGCCAGCAGACACGACAGGGCGGGTTACAATGAGCAGTTCTTC
TRBV20-1	TRBD1	TRBJ1-1	NA	CSAMTGDRAFF	TGCAGTGCAATGACAGGGGATCGGGCTTTCTTT
TRBV27	TRBD1	TRBJ1-5	NA	CASSQGENQPQHF	TGTGCCAGCAGTCAGGGGGAAAATCAGCCCCAGCATTTT
TRBV30	NA	TRBJ1-5	NA	CAWNRVFNQPQHF	TGTGCCTGGAACAGGGTGTTCAATCAGCCCCAGCATTTT
TRBV5-8	NA	TRBJ1-6	NA	CASSGPVRANSPLHF	TGTGCCAGCAGCGGTCCGGTGAGGGCCAATTCACCCCTCCACTTT
TRBV5-1	NA	TRBJ2-2	NA	CASRAENTGELFF	TGCGCCAGCAGGGCAGAAAACACCGGGGAGCTGTTTTTT
TRBV28	NA	TRBJ2-1	NA	CASKASGSYNEQFF	TGTGCCAGCAAAGCCAGCGGGTCCTACAATGAGCAGTTCTTC
TRBV7-8	TRBD1	TRBJ2-5	NA	CASSLILGQGAAFQETQYF	TGTGCCAGCAGCCTGATCCTGGGACAGGGGGCGGCCTTCCAAGAGACCCAGTACTTC
TRBV3-1/TRBV3-2	NA	TRBJ2-2	NA	CASSHQKAGNTGELFF	TGTGCCAGCAGCCATCAGAAAGCGGGGAACACCGGGGAGCTGTTTTTT
TRBV9	TRBD2	TRBJ2-4	NA	CASSSEAGDRRAKNIQYF	TGTGCCAGCAGCTCGGAGGCGGGGGACCGGCGGGCCAAAAACATTCAGTACTTC
TRBV7-7	TRBD2	TRBJ2-3	NA	CASSHLAGGGADTQYF	TGTGCCAGCAGCCATCTAGCGGGAGGAGGTGCAGATACGCAGTATTTT
TRBV19	NA	TRBJ2-7	NA	CASNPGGGLYEQYF	TGTGCCAGTAACCCCGGCGGGGGCCTCTACGAGCAGTACTTC
TRBV7-2	TRBD2	TRBJ2-3	NA	CASSWGGISTDTQYF	TGTGCCAGCAGCTGGGGGGGGATTTCCACAGATACGCAGTATTTT
TRBV12-3/TRBV12-4	NA	TRBJ2-6	NA	CASSVRRANVLTF	TGTGCCAGCAGTGTCAGGCGGGCCAACGTCCTGACTTTC
TRBV15	TRBD2	TRBJ2-2	once	CATSRSPLIPAGAPTGELFF	TGTGCCACCAGCAGATCGCCCCTAATTCCAGCGGGAGCTCCCACCGGGGAGCTGTTTTTT
TRBV7-9	NA	TRBJ2-2	NA	CAIPRGGGVTGELFF	TGTGCCATCCCAAGGGGTGGTGGGGTCACCGGGGAGCTGTTTTTT
TRBV5-4	NA	TRBJ2-1	once	CASSSGLYSYNEQFF	TGTGCCAGCAGCTCAGGACTATACTCCTACAATGAGCAGTTCTTC
TRBV7-8	NA	TRBJ1-1	NA	CASSLARASMNTEAFF	TGTGCCAGCAGCTTAGCCAGGGCCTCCATGAACACTGAAGCTTTCTTT
TRBV19	NA	TRBJ1-4	few	CASSKQGFEKLFF	TGTGCCAGTAGTAAACAGGGTTTTGAAAAACTGTTTTTT
TRBV24-1	TRBD1	TRBJ2-7	NA	CATSETGDRSYEQYF	TGTGCCACCAGTGAGACAGGGGATCGCTCCTACGAGCAGTACTTC
TRBV27	NA	TRBJ2-3	few	CASSDRTYTDTQYF	TGTGCCAGCAGTGACAGGACCTACACAGATACGCAGTATTTT
TRBV27	NA	TRBJ2-3	NA	CATRGGIRTDTQYF	TGTGCCACCCGAGGCGGCATACGCACAGATACGCAGTATTTT
TRBV6-1	TRBD1	TRBJ1-2	NA	CASSEGGTGGRGYTF	TGTGCCAGCAGTGAAGGCGGGACAGGGGGTCGGGGCTACACCTTC
TRBV12-3/TRBV12-4	NA	TRBJ2-7	few	CASRRWGAYEQYF	TGTGCCAGCAGGCGCTGGGGCGCCTACGAGCAGTACTTC
TRBV7-2	TRBD2	TRBJ2-3	NA	CASSRMTSGTDTQYF	TGTGCCAGCAGCCGCATGACTAGCGGCACAGATACGCAGTATTTT
TRBV18	NA	TRBJ1-5	NA	CASSPSGGAQPQHF	TGTGCCAGCTCACCATCGGGAGGGGCTCAGCCCCAGCATTTT
TRBV9	NA	TRBJ2-3	NA	CASSRADTQYF	TGTGCCAGCAGCCGAGCAGATACGCAGTATTTT
TRBV5-1	NA	TRBJ1-2	NA	CATSTEGTNYGYTF	TGCGCCACCTCGACGGAGGGGACTAACTATGGCTACACCTTC
TRBV9	NA	TRBJ2-3	NA	CASGFSTDTQYF	TGTGCCAGCGGCTTTAGCACAGATACGCAGTATTTT
TRBV3-1/TRBV3-2	NA	TRBJ2-2	NA	CASSQGPGAGELFF	TGTGCCAGCAGCCAGGGACCGGGGGCCGGGGAGCTGTTTTTT
TRBV6-5	TRBD1	TRBJ1-2	NA	CASSYSATGSGGYTF	TGTGCCAGCAGTTACTCCGCGACAGGGTCGGGTGGCTACACCTTC
TRBV11-2	NA	TRBJ1-2	NA	CASSLFGGNTF	TGTGCCAGCAGCTTATTTGGAGGGAACACCTTC
TRBV19	TRBD2	TRBJ2-1	NA	CASSTTSGTYNEQFF	TGTGCCAGTAGTACCACTAGCGGGACCTACAATGAGCAGTTCTTC
TRBV6-5	NA	TRBJ2-7	NA	CASSLTQGREQYF	TGTGCCAGCAGCCTCACGCAGGGGCGCGAGCAGTACTTC
TRBV7-2	NA	TRBJ2-7	NA	CASSLAGQSRTYEQYF	TGTGCCAGCAGCTTAGCCGGACAGTCACGAACCTACGAGCAGTACTTC
TRBV11-3	TRBD2	TRBJ2-1	NA	CASSVAGAGDFDEQFF	TGTGCCAGCAGCGTAGCCGGGGCGGGAGATTTTGATGAGCAGTTCTTC
TRBV7-6	NA	TRBJ2-5	few	CASSQGSSVRETQYF	TGTGCCAGCAGCCAAGGGTCTAGCGTGCGGGAGACCCAGTACTTC
TRBV5-1	NA	TRBJ1-1	NA	CASSDNPGAEAFF	TGCGCCAGCAGCGACAACCCGGGGGCTGAAGCTTTCTTT
TRBV5-4	TRBD2	TRBJ2-1	NA	CASSTRLAGGSYNEQFF	TGTGCCAGCAGCACCAGACTAGCGGGAGGTTCCTACAATGAGCAGTTCTTC
TRBV2	TRBD1	TRBJ2-1	NA	CASIAGTAHNEQFF	TGTGCCAGCATCGCTGGGACAGCCCACAATGAGCAGTTCTTC
TRBV29-1	NA	TRBJ2-4	NA	CSCLAKNIQYF	TGCAGCTGTCTAGCCAAAAACATTCAGTACTTC